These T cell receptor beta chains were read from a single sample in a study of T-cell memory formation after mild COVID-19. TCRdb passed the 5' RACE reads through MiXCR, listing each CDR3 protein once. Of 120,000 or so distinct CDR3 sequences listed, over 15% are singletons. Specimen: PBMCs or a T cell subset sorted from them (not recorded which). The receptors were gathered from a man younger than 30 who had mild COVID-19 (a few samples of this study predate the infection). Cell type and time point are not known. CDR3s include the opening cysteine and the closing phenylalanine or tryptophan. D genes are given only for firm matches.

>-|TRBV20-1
CSARSPGANTIYF
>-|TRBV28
CASSSGTLLAKNIQYF
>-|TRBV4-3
CASSQESADTQYF
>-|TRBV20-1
CSAIPANYGYTF
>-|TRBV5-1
CASSLVPLDMNTEAFF
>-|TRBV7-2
CASSLGFNEQFF
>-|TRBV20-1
CSARDWGGPNEQFF
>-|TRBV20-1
CSARVPRSTDTQYF
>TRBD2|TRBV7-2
CASSPPQRGGIEQFF
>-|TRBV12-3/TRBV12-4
CASSPLQKETQYF
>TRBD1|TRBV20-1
CSATADRGRVYEQYF
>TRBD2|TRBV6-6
CATRGTSGVQETQYF
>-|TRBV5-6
CASSLGDAQFF
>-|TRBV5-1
CASSLAPGGALSNQPQHF
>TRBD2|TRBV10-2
CASRTSGGPGGELFF
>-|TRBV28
CATTQTFYYGEQFF
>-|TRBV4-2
CASSQGNEKLFF
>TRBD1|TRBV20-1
CSAPRKDRGPHNEQFF
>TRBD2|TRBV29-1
CSGRTSGGVSDTQYF
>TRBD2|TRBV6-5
CASSQIAGKKTQYF
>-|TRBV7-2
CASSQTVSSEQFF
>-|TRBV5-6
CASSWGSAGTTGELFF
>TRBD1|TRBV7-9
CASSFGWDSSYEQYF
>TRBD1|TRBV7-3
CASSQAGGGTEAFF
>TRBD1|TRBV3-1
CASSHASTGVISEQYF
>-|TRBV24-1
CATSERRDQETQYF
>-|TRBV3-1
CASSQTETQYF
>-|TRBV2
CASSTGYGYTF
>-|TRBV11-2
CASSFDGLGPQHF
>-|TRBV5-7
CASSLAPGLGTSGRHYGYTF
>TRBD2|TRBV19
CASRRLAGMLATQYF
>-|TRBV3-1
CASSQDRQGGTGELFF
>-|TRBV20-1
CGALVRGSDTQYF
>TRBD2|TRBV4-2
CASSQGRGGGKAKNIQYF